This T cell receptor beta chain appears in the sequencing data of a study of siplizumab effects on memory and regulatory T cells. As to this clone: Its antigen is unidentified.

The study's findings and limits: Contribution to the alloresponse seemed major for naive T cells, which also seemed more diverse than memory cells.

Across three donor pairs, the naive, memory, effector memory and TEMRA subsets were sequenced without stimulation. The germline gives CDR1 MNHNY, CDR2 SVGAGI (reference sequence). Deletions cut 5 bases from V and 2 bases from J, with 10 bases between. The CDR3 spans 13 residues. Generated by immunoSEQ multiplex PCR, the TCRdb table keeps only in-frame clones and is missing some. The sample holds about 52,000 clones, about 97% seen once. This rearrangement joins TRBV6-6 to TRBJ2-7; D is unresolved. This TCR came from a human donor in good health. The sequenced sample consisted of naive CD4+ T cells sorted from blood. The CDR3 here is CASSHKVAYEQYF. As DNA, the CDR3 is TGTGCCAGCAGTCATAAGGTTGCCTACGAGCAGTACTTC.